The text below deals with one T cell receptor (beta chain). The treatment is: preoperative locoregional IRX-2 cytokine immunotherapy. Clones were read by immunoSEQ multiplex PCR, and TCRdb kept only the in-frame ones, dropping some. The data contain 15,000 to 25,000 clones, just under 85% of them seen just once; the ten biggest clones take up about 1.2%. The source of the sample is a study of preoperative IRX-2 immunotherapy in early breast cancer. This CDR3 is 15 amino acids long. Per germline, CDR1 LNHDA and CDR2 SQIVND (reference sequence). V gave up 3 bases and J gave up 0 bases, with 11 bases separating them.

This clonotype was sampled from a human donor with breast cancer. The chain joins TRBV19 to TRBJ1-2, with a tentative D call TRBD1 (6 bases). The material sequenced was lymph node tissue, taken after IRX-2 immunotherapy. In DNA, the CDR3 is TGTGCCAGTAGTATTGCGACAGGACCTAACTATGGCTACACCTTC. This codes for CASSIATGPNYGYTF.